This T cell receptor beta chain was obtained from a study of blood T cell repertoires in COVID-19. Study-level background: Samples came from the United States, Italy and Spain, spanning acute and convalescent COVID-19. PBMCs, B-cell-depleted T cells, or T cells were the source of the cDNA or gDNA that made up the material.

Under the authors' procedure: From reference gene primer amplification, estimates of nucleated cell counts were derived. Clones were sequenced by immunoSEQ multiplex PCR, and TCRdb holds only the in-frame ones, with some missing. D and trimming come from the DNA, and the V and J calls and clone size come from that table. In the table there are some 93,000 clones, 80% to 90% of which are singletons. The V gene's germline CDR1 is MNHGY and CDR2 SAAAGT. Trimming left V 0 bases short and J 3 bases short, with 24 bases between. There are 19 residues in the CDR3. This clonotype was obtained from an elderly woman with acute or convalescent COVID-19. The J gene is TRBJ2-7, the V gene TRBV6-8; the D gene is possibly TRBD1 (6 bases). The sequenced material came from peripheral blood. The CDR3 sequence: CASSYSTGPELTEDYEQYF. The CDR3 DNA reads TGTGCCAGCAGTTACTCGACAGGCCCCGAATTAACGGAGGACTACGAGCAGTACTTC.